One and the same sample provided the 22 T cell receptor beta chains below, sequenced in a study of identical twins. TCRdb itself ran the 5' RACE reads through MiXCR, one entry per CDR3 protein. Here the sample spans approximately 470,000 distinct CDR3 sequences, 13% to 15% being singletons. This sample also belongs to another study, concerning yellow fever vaccine responses in identical twins.

The sample comprised CD4+ T cells sorted from blood. These receptors were taken from a woman between 18 and 30 years old in good health.

The chain is built from TRBV20-1 and TRBJ2-2, with D possibly TRBD1 on 5 matching bases. The V and J ends lost 1 base and 2 bases respectively, with 11 bases between them. Germline V gene lookup returns CDR1 DFQATT and CDR2 SNEGSKA (reference sequence). This CDR3 spans 15 amino acids. The chain's CDR3 is CSARVGQGNTGELFF. The CDR3 nucleotides read TGCAGTGCTAGAGTTGGCCAGGGAAACACCGGGGAGCTGTTTTTT.

This clonotype appeared a few times. The chain carries TRBV19 and TRBJ2-3; 9 nucleotides agree with TRBD2. Germline-derived CDR1 and CDR2 are LNHDA and SQIVND (reference sequence). CDR3 size: 15 residues. V dropped 5 bases and J dropped 4; count of bases not matched to a gene: 7. CDR3 loop: CASSVTSGWADTQYF. CDR3 sequence (DNA): TGTGCCAGTAGTGTGACTAGCGGATGGGCAGATACGCAGTATTTT.

This clonotype was seen a handful of times. The chain has TRBV3-1 and TRBJ1-6; D gene ambiguous. The CDR3 totals 13 residues. Per germline, CDR1 LGHDT and CDR2 YNNKEL (reference sequence). V lost 1 base to trimming and J lost 10 bases, with 8 bases between them. CDR3 sequence (DNA): TGTGCCAGCAGCCAAGTTTCCGCCTCACCCCTCCACTTT. Its translation: CASSQVSASPLHF.

J is TRBJ2-7 and V is TRBV6-1, with 7 bases matching TRBD2. The CDR3 runs to 15 residues. V dropped 6 bases and J dropped 2; count of bases not matched to a gene: 10. CDR1 MNHNS and CDR2 SASEGT come from the germline V gene. CDR3 sequence: CASSPRGLPPYEQYF. The CDR3 DNA reads as TGTGCCAGCAGCCCTCGGGGACTACCACCCTACGAGCAGTACTTC.

This clonotype was seen a few times. V gene TRBV6-1 combines with J gene TRBJ2-1, with D possibly being TRBD2 (6 bases). The V end lost 6 bases, the J end lost 7 bases, and 19 bases lay between the germline ends. Germline CDR1 reads MNHNS; CDR2 reads SASEGT. The CDR3 is 15 amino acids. The CDR3 DNA reads as TGTGCCAGCAGCTCTGTCCTCGGGGGTGGGAATGAGCAGTTCTTC. As protein: CASSSVLGGGNEQFF.

This clonotype has a count of ten or more. The V call is TRBV5-1, the J call TRBJ2-7; weak D call: TRBD2 (6 bases). Germline V gene sequence: CDR1 SGHRS, CDR2 YFSETQ. Trimming removed 6 bases at V and 7 bases at J, with 11 bases between. The CDR3 loop spans 11 amino acids. The CDR3 DNA is TGCGCCAGCACCCCGCGGGGAGAGCAGTACTTC. This encodes CASTPRGEQYF.

The sample holds a few counts of this clonotype. The genes are TRBV5-1 and TRBJ2-1, with no clear D. The germline CDR1 and CDR2 sequences are SGHRS and YFSETQ. This CDR3 contains 14 residues. Trimming stripped 3 bases from V and 0 bases from J, with 7 bases between. The CDR3 bases are TGCGCCAGCAGCTCCCTAAGCTCCTACAATGAGCAGTTCTTC. Its translation: CASSSLSSYNEQFF.

The rearrangement uses TRBV6-1 and TRBJ2-2, with D uncertain. Germline V CDR1 and CDR2: MNHNS, SASEGT. V was shortened by 7 bases and J by 7 bases, with 7 bases between the two germline ends. The length of the CDR3 is 11 residues. CDR3 amino acids: CASKVGGELFF. CDR3 nucleotides: TGTGCCAGCAAAGTGGGCGGGGAGCTGTTTTTT.

The rearrangement links TRBV20-1 to TRBJ2-7; 8 positions agree with TRBD2. The CDR3 is 16 residues long. Germline CDR1 and CDR2: DFQATT and SNEGSKA (reference sequence). J gave up 4 bases and V 0 bases, and 11 bases lay outside the gene matches. CDR3 in amino acids: CSARDPGGGRAYEQYF. In nucleotides, the CDR3 is TGCAGTGCTAGAGATCCGGGCGGGGGGCGAGCGTACGAGCAGTACTTC.

This clonotype was counted ten times or more. This chain connects TRBV3-1 to TRBJ2-1; a possible D gene is TRBD2 (7 bases). From germline, CDR1 is LGHDT and CDR2 YNNKEL (reference sequence). V was pared by 2 bases and J by 6 bases, with 11 bases between. This CDR3 is built from 14 residues. This CDR3 is CASSQRGGGNEQFF. The CDR3 nucleotides are TGTGCCAGCAGCCAAAGGGGGGGTGGCAATGAGCAGTTCTTC.

The chain uses TRBV11-3 and TRBJ2-1; D ambiguous. Germline loops: CDR1 SGHNT, CDR2 YENEEA. V lost 5 bases and J 6 bases, leaving 8 bases between the germline ends. The CDR3 extends over 12 amino acids. The CDR3 region is CASSKTFNEQFF. In DNA, the CDR3 is TGTGCCAGCAGCAAGACGTTCAATGAGCAGTTCTTC. Filled out from reference TRBV11-3 and TRBJ2-1, the complete variable domain reads EAGVVQSPRYKIIEKKQPVAFWCNPISGHNTLYWYLQNLGQGPELLIRYENEEAVDDSQLPKDRFSAERLKGVDSTLKIQPAELGDSAVYLCASSKTFNEQFFGPGTRLTVL.

The chain recombines TRBV12-3 or TRBV12-4 with TRBJ2-2, with 7 bases identical to TRBD1. CDR3 length equals 14 residues. V gave up 5 bases and J gave up 6 bases; unmatched junction bases: 6. DNA of the CDR3: TGTGCCAGCAGTCCACAGGGGTTCTCCGGGGAGCTGTTTTTT. It specifies CASSPQGFSGELFF.

The chain joins TRBV28 to TRBJ2-7; D unresolved. Germline-derived CDR1 and CDR2 are MDHEN and SYDVKM. The CDR3 contains 12 residues. V dropped 3 bases and J dropped 6 bases, with 9 bases sitting between them. CDR3 nucleotide sequence: TGTGCCAGCAGTTTCGCGACTGGCGAGCAGTACTTC. This gives the protein CASSFATGEQYF. The full variable domain, rest sourced from reference TRBV28 and TRBJ2-7, is DVKVTQSSRYLVKRTGEKVFLECVQDMDHENMFWYRQDPGLGLRLIYFSYDVKMKEKGDIPEGYSVSREKKERFSLILESASTNQTSMYLCASSFATGEQYFGPGTRLTVT.

This clonotype was seen a handful of times. V and J are TRBV3-1 and TRBJ2-6; D is unclear. The V end lost 5 bases, the J end lost 0 bases, and 26 bases lay between the germline ends. The CDR3 has 21 amino acids. Germline CDR1 and CDR2: LGHDT and YNNKEL (reference sequence). The CDR3 reads CASSKLWGSGRMDSGANVLTF. The CDR3 DNA sequence: TGTGCCAGCAGCAAACTGTGGGGATCCGGACGGATGGACTCTGGGGCCAACGTCCTGACTTTC.

The rearrangement uses TRBV10-3 and TRBJ1-5; D is uncertain. This CDR3 spans 14 amino acids. The V gene's germline CDR1 is ENHRY and CDR2 SYGVKD. The V and J ends lost 0 bases and 7 bases respectively, with 10 bases between them. The CDR3 region has the DNA TGTGCCATCAGTGAGTCGGCCATTGGGCAGCCCCAGCATTTT. Amino acid sequence: CAISESAIGQPQHF.

J is TRBJ2-1 and V is TRBV5-1, with D tentatively TRBD1 or TRBD2 (5 bases each). CDR1 and CDR2 from the germline V gene are SGHRS and YFSETQ. CDR3 length: 18 residues. V was trimmed by 0 bases and J by 5 bases, leaving 21 bases between them. The CDR3 here is CASSLAPVRSGRDNEQFF. The CDR3 nucleotides read TGCGCCAGCAGCTTGGCCCCCGTCCGGTCAGGGCGGGACAATGAGCAGTTCTTC.

V usage is TRBV5-1 and J usage is TRBJ2-6; the D call may be TRBD1 or TRBD2 (5 bases each). CDR3 length: 17 amino acids. Germline lookup yields CDR1 SGHRS and CDR2 YFSETQ. The V end lost 5 bases, the J end lost 0 bases, and 15 bases lay between the germline ends. This chain's CDR3 is CASSHRDGDSGANVLTF. The CDR3 DNA follows: TGCGCCAGCAGTCACCGGGACGGAGACTCTGGGGCCAACGTCCTGACTTTC.

A word on this clonotype: A much larger clone lies one base from this, so it may be a read error. CDR3 in DNA: TGCGCCAGCGGCCGCCCGACTAGCGGGGGGCACGGCGACAATGAGCAGTTCTTC. Encoded protein: CASGRPTSGGHGDNEQFF. The chain combines TRBV5-1 with TRBJ2-1, with TRBD2 identical over 13 bases. V gave up 7 bases and J gave up 5 bases; unmatched junction bases: 15. The CDR3 has 18 amino acids. The V gene's germline CDR1 is SGHRS and CDR2 YFSETQ.

The V gene is TRBV6-2 or TRBV6-3, the J gene TRBJ2-7; 8 nucleotides agree with TRBD2. V lost 10 bases, J lost 2 bases, and 10 bases stayed unmatched. The V gene's germline CDR1 is MNHEY and CDR2 SVGEGT. The CDR3 has 14 residues. CDR3 amino acids: CATSPAGVPYEQYF. CDR3 sequence (DNA): TGTGCCACAAGCCCAGCGGGAGTGCCCTACGAGCAGTACTTC.

A few counts support this clonotype. This chain's CDR3 is CATSRAGQTQYF. The CDR3, as DNA: TGTGCCACCAGCAGAGCCGGTCAGACCCAGTACTTC. The V call is TRBV15, the J call TRBJ2-5; D is ambiguous. The CDR3 is made up of 12 amino acids. Trimming shortened V by 1 base and J by 6 bases, and 6 bases separated the two germline ends. Germline values: CDR1 LNHNV, CDR2 YYDKDF (reference sequence).

This clonotype appeared once. The rearrangement uses TRBV12-3 or TRBV12-4 and TRBJ2-1; no clear D gene. V gave up 10 bases and J gave up 6 bases, with 13 bases separating them. The CDR3 sequence is 12 residues long. CDR3 loop: CAIEVEVNEQFF. In DNA, the CDR3 is TGTGCCATAGAGGTCGAAGTCAATGAGCAGTTCTTC.

The genes are TRBV3-1 and TRBJ2-3; D may be TRBD1 or TRBD2 (5 bases each). The germline V and J ends were trimmed by 2 bases and 6 bases, with 18 bases remaining between them. Germline values: CDR1 LGHDT, CDR2 YNNKEL (reference sequence). The CDR3 loop spans 16 amino acids. The CDR3 DNA reads as TGTGCCAGCAGCCAACAACCGGGACCAGTTCGCGATACGCAGTATTTT. It is translated as CASSQQPGPVRDTQYF.